These T cell receptor beta chains were read from a single sample in a study of cytomegalovirus exposure and HLA in healthy donors. This table comes from immunoSEQ multiplex PCR, and its TCRdb copy is limited to in-frame clones, with some not included. Of about 160,000 clones detected, 85% to 90% appear once; the ten largest clones hold around 3.8%. Sample: PBMCs. Every receptor here comes from a man younger than 30 in good health and CMV-seropositive. The CDR3 runs from the conserved cysteine through the conserved F or W. The D gene is left open where the match is weak. The size entry is marked missing in some rows and otherwise reads once, few, many or a size class.

>-|-|TRBJ1-1|TRBV27
CASSPRPGGGGTEAFF
TGTGCCAGCAGTCCCCGTCCCGGGGGCGGGGGGACTGAAGCTTTCTTT
>-|once|TRBJ1-5|TRBV7-2
CASSLGGSYSNQPQHF
TGTGCCAGCAGCTTAGGTGGGAGCTATAGCAATCAGCCCCAGCATTTT
>-|-|TRBJ2-6|TRBV29-1
CSVAMTGGGSGANVLTF
TGCAGCGTTGCAATGACAGGTGGGGGCTCTGGGGCCAACGTCCTGACTTTC
>TRBD1|-|TRBJ1-3|TRBV28
CASSVWTGAGGNTIYF
TGTGCCAGCAGTGTCTGGACAGGGGCGGGTGGAAACACCATATATTTT
>TRBD2|-|TRBJ2-1|TRBV5-4
CASSLPSDRTSGYNEQFF
TGTGCCAGCAGCTTGCCGAGCGATAGGACTAGCGGATACAATGAGCAGTTCTTC
>-|-|TRBJ1-1|TRBV25-1
CASSEAGSVAFF
TGTGCCAGCAGTGAGGCCGGGTCTGTAGCTTTCTTT
>-|-|TRBJ2-1|TRBV21-1
CASSNPLLLSGRCNEQFF
TGTGCCAGCAGCAATCCGCTGTTGTTGAGCGGGAGGTGTAATGAGCAGTTCTTC
>TRBD1|-|TRBJ1-1|TRBV5-1
CASSQGQGIDTEAFF
TGCGCCAGCAGTCAGGGACAGGGCATTGACACTGAAGCTTTCTTT
>TRBD2|-|TRBJ2-3|TRBV6-4
CASSDSASGTSTDTQYF
TGTGCCAGCAGTGATTCTGCTAGCGGGACTAGCACAGATACGCAGTATTTT
>-|-|TRBJ2-3|TRBV28
CASSSGGAADTQYF
TGTGCCAGCAGTTCAGGTGGGGCCGCAGATACGCAGTATTTT
>TRBD1|-|TRBJ2-7|TRBV13
CASSLIRDRDYEQYF
TGTGCCAGCAGCCTTATCCGGGACAGGGACTACGAGCAGTACTTC
>-|-|TRBJ2-3|TRBV6-5
CASSSRSSADTQYF
TGTGCCAGCAGTTCTAGGAGCTCCGCAGATACGCAGTATTTT
>-|-|TRBJ1-4|TRBV7-8
CASSARTTGPNEKLFF
TGTGCCAGCAGCGCCCGAACGACAGGTCCTAATGAAAAACTGTTTTTT
>TRBD1|-|TRBJ2-7|TRBV29-1
CSVERTGPYEQYF
TGCAGCGTTGAAAGGACAGGGCCCTACGAGCAGTACTTC
>TRBD2|-|TRBJ2-1|TRBV4-1
CASSQEAGGTNEQFF
TGCGCCAGCAGCCAAGAAGCGGGAGGAACGAATGAGCAGTTCTTC
>-|-|TRBJ2-4|TRBV19
CASSMSSGGVSKNIQYF
TGTGCCAGTAGTATGTCCAGCGGAGGTGTATCCAAAAACATTCAGTACTTC
>-|-|TRBJ2-3|TRBV5-4
CASSLAVTGVGTDTQYF
TGTGCCAGCAGCTTGGCCGTAACGGGAGTTGGCACAGATACGCAGTATTTT
>TRBD1|-|TRBJ2-7|TRBV7-9
CASSTYRGQGSYEQYF
TGTGCCAGCAGCACATACAGGGGGCAGGGGAGCTACGAGCAGTACTTC
>-|-|TRBJ1-1|TRBV7-2
CASSLARMGNTEAFF
TGTGCCAGCAGCTTAGCGCGGATGGGGAACACTGAAGCTTTCTTT
>-|-|TRBJ1-3|TRBV27
CASSSAGAGNTIYF
TGTGCCAGCAGTTCGGCAGGGGCTGGAAACACCATATATTTT
>-|once|TRBJ1-5|TRBV19
CASSMNSQPQHF
TGTGCCAGTAGTATGAACAGCCAGCCCCAGCATTTT
>-|few|TRBJ1-1|TRBV7-8
CASSLGANTEAFF
TGTGCCAGCAGCTTAGGGGCTAACACTGAAGCTTTCTTT
>TRBD1|-|TRBJ2-7|TRBV7-3
CASSTDRGHEQYF
TGTGCCAGCAGCACGGACAGGGGCCACGAGCAGTACTTC
>-|-|TRBJ1-1|TRBV5-1
CASSSQELQGASTEAFF
TGCGCCAGCAGCTCGCAGGAGCTACAGGGCGCAAGCACTGAAGCTTTCTTT
>-|-|TRBJ2-3|TRBV6-6
CASRTDRSTDTQYF
TGTGCCAGCAGAACCGACAGGTCCACAGATACGCAGTATTTT
>-|-|TRBJ1-3|TRBV30
CAWSQTAYSGNTIYF
TGTGCCTGGAGTCAGACAGCCTACTCTGGAAACACCATATATTTT
>TRBD2|-|TRBJ2-5|TRBV7-9
CASSFSGSGSGQETQYF
TGTGCCAGCAGCTTTTCAGGTAGCGGGAGCGGGCAAGAGACCCAGTACTTC
>TRBD1|-|TRBJ1-1|TRBV5-1
CASSWTGLNTEAFF
TGCGCCAGCAGCTGGACAGGTTTGAACACTGAAGCTTTCTTT
>TRBD2|-|TRBJ2-5|TRBV7-7
CASSPTPTSGRGGETQYF
TGTGCTAGCAGCCCCACCCCGACTAGCGGGAGGGGTGGGGAGACCCAGTACTTC
>TRBD1|-|TRBJ2-7|TRBV28
CASRGDRGIFYEQYF
TGTGCCAGCAGGGGGGACAGGGGGATCTTCTACGAGCAGTACTTC
>-|once|TRBJ2-3|TRBV27
CASTGREPSPTTQYF
TGTGCCAGTACAGGGCGGGAGCCCTCTCCCACTACGCAGTATTTT
>-|-|TRBJ2-2|TRBV2
CASSLAINTGELFF
TGTGCCAGCAGTCTAGCGATTAACACCGGGGAGCTGTTTTTT
>TRBD2|-|TRBJ2-7|TRBV7-9
CASSLAPRTSLSYEQYF
TGTGCCAGCAGCTTAGCCCCGAGGACTAGCTTGTCCTACGAGCAGTACTTC
>-|-|TRBJ1-2|TRBV4-1
CASSQGSLRGRGNYGYTF
TGCGCCAGCAGCCAAGGGTCTTTGCGAGGGAGGGGTAACTATGGCTACACCTTC
>-|-|TRBJ1-1|TRBV28
CASSTALQVAYTEAFF
TGTGCCAGCAGTACCGCCCTACAGGTAGCTTACACTGAAGCTTTCTTT
>-|-|TRBJ1-5|TRBV10-3
CAISESNGEHQPQHF
TGTGCCATCAGTGAGTCGAACGGGGAACATCAGCCCCAGCATTTT
>-|-|TRBJ2-3|TRBV18
CASSLGLRSTDTQYF
TGTGCCAGCTCACTGGGACTTCGAAGCACAGATACGCAGTATTTT
>TRBD1|-|TRBJ2-7|TRBV4-1
CASSQVSRTGAPYEQYF
TGCGCCAGCAGCCAAGTCTCCCGGACAGGCGCACCCTACGAGCAGTACTTC
>TRBD2|-|TRBJ2-1|TRBV7-8
CASSKGRAGAYNEQFF
TGTGCCAGCAGCAAAGGGCGAGCGGGAGCCTACAATGAGCAGTTCTTC
>TRBD2|-|TRBJ2-3|TRBV5-1
CASSPILLAGEGSDTQYF
TGCGCCAGCAGCCCGATACTCCTAGCGGGAGAAGGGTCAGATACGCAGTATTTT
>TRBD2|-|TRBJ2-3|TRBV30
CAWSGVLAGGGDTQYF
TGTGCCTGGAGCGGGGTATTAGCGGGAGGAGGGGATACGCAGTATTTT
>-|-|TRBJ2-1|TRBV29-1
CSVARDTYNEQFF
TGCAGCGTTGCCCGGGACACATACAATGAGCAGTTCTTC
>-|once|TRBJ2-2|TRBV6-1
CASSERGTNTGELFF
TGTGCCAGCAGTGAACGGGGTACGAACACCGGGGAGCTGTTTTTT
>-|-|TRBJ2-3|TRBV29-1
CSVERTVEDTQYF
TGCAGCGTTGAACGGACAGTGGAGGATACGCAGTATTTT
>-|-|TRBJ1-2|TRBV20-1
CRGGAGYGYTF
TGCAGGGGGGGAGCTGGGTATGGCTACACCTTC
>TRBD2|-|TRBJ2-1|TRBV11-3
CASRGGDNNEQFF
TGTGCCAGCAGGGGAGGGGATAACAATGAGCAGTTCTTC
>TRBD2|-|TRBJ2-3|TRBV29-1
CSGSGSGGTDTQYF
TGCAGCGGTAGCGGGAGCGGGGGGACAGATACGCAGTATTTT
>TRBD2|-|TRBJ2-3|TRBV5-4
CASSLVGGRAGGDTQYF
TGTGCCAGCAGCTTGGTTGGCGGGAGGGCCGGGGGAGATACGCAGTATTTT
>-|-|TRBJ2-5|TRBV9
CASSVATFETQYF
TGTGCCAGCAGCGTAGCCACTTTTGAGACCCAGTACTTC
>-|-|TRBJ1-2|TRBV6-6
CASSSSLTGRYGYTF
TGTGCCAGCAGTTCATCCTTGACAGGACGGTATGGCTACACCTTC
>-|-|TRBJ2-4|TRBV19
CASSIPLEAGGQNIQYF
TGTGCCAGTAGTATACCCCTTGAGGCAGGAGGGCAAAACATTCAGTACTTC
>-|once|TRBJ2-5|TRBV15
CATSRDTSIETQYF
TGTGCCACCAGCAGAGATACTAGTATAGAGACCCAGTACTTC